This T cell receptor beta chain was recorded in a study of blood T cell repertoires in COVID-19. A remark on this clone: The germline gene is not matched at one end of the junction; a read error may be the cause.

Germline values: CDR1 SGHRS, CDR2 YFSETQ. CDR3 length: 15 residues. In the authors' workflow: Reference gene primer amplification yielded estimated nucleated cell counts. Using immunoSEQ multiplex PCR, the repertoire was profiled, and TCRdb retains in-frame clones only, with some absent. V and J calls and clone size come straight from that table; D and trimming were deduced from the DNA. This sample has 140,000 to 150,000 clones, with more than 75% found just once. The sample comprised peripheral blood. The receptor was isolated from a man aged 80 or over with acute or convalescent COVID-19. The chain links TRBV5-1 to TRBJ2-6; D unclear. The CDR3 protein is CASGLLLSGANVLTF. CDR3 nucleotide sequence: TGCGCCAGCGGCTTGCTTCTCTCTGGGGCCAACGTCCTGACTTTC.